The rows below give T cell receptor beta chains drawn from one sample of a study of preoperative IRX-2 immunotherapy in early breast cancer. The protocol was immunoSEQ multiplex PCR, while the TCRdb copy is restricted to in-frame clones and leaves out a portion. The data contain approximately 34,000 clones, nearly 95% of them singletons. This material was collected from a patient treated with IRX-2 immunotherapy. These receptor sequences come from a human donor with breast cancer. Both conserved end residues are part of each CDR3. The D gene is left open where the match is weak. Clone sizes are given selectively: once, few, many, or a class where the clone is expanded.

V gene	J gene	D gene	clone size	CDR3 protein	CDR3 DNA
TRBV7-3	TRBJ2-3	.	once	CASSRDGSTDTQYF	TGTGCCAGCAGCAGGGATGGTAGCACAGATACGCAGTATTTT
TRBV28	TRBJ1-2	.	.	CATGAFYGYTF	TGTGCCACCGGAGCGTTCTATGGCTACACCTTC
TRBV18	TRBJ1-1	TRBD1	.	CASSGQAKNTEAFF	TGTGCCAGCTCGGGACAGGCCAAGAACACTGAAGCTTTCTTT
TRBV15	TRBJ1-1	.	.	CATRRQGGEAFF	TGTGCCACCAGACGGCAGGGCGGTGAAGCTTTCTTT
TRBV28	TRBJ1-4	TRBD1	.	CASSYGQANKKLFF	TGTGCCAGCAGCTATGGACAGGCAAATAAAAAACTGTTTTTT
TRBV18	TRBJ1-2	TRBD1	.	CASSPTTGTVGYTF	TGTGCCAGCTCACCGACGACAGGGACGGTGGGCTACACCTTC
TRBV7-3	TRBJ2-7	.	once	CASSLNRGGEQYF	TGTGCCAGCAGCTTGAACAGAGGTGGCGAGCAGTACTTC
TRBV6-5	TRBJ2-7	.	once	CASSFGGAPYEQYF	TGTGCCAGCAGTTTCGGGGGAGCCCCCTACGAGCAGTACTTC
TRBV5-1	TRBJ1-3	.	.	CASSLAPGTGNTIYF	TGCGCCAGCAGCTTGGCCCCTGGGACTGGAAACACCATATATTTT
TRBV6-5	TRBJ2-2	TRBD2	.	CASNLGGGAGELFF	TGTGCCAGCAACCTGGGGGGAGGGGCCGGGGAGCTGTTTTTT
TRBV19	TRBJ1-4	.	.	CASRALGHRGADEKLFF	TGTGCCAGTAGAGCCCTTGGCCACCGGGGGGCTGATGAAAAACTGTTTTTT
TRBV2	TRBJ1-1	TRBD1	.	CAVQAGTGDAFF	TGTGCCGTTCAGGCAGGGACAGGGGATGCTTTCTTT
TRBV29-1	TRBJ2-7	TRBD1	.	CSVSRDRGYEQYF	TGCAGCGTTAGCCGGGACAGGGGGTACGAGCAGTACTTC
TRBV18	TRBJ1-4	.	.	CASSPQALQEKLFF	TGTGCCAGCTCACCACAGGCCCTCCAAGAAAAACTGTTTTTT
TRBV7-8	TRBJ2-5	TRBD1	.	CASSFFKIGQGVFRETQYF	TGTGCCAGCAGCTTTTTCAAAATAGGACAGGGAGTATTCAGAGAGACCCAGTACTTC
TRBV28	TRBJ1-6	TRBD1	.	CASSFQGAQGNHF	TGTGCCAGCAGTTTCCAGGGGGCCCAAGGGAACCACTTT
TRBV30	TRBJ2-3	.	.	CALTHPVHTQYF	TGTGCCTTGACCCACCCGGTCCATACGCAGTATTTT
TRBV10-3	TRBJ2-1	.	.	CAISVQGSSYNEQFF	TGTGCCATCAGTGTACAGGGAAGCTCCTACAATGAGCAGTTCTTC
TRBV2	TRBJ2-1	TRBD1	.	CASVGDRLNNEQFF	TGTGCCAGCGTGGGGGACAGGCTCAACAATGAGCAGTTCTTC
TRBV7-3	TRBJ2-5	TRBD2	few	CASTSGSAGGETQYF	TGTGCCAGCACTTCCGGATCGGCGGGAGGAGAGACCCAGTACTTC
TRBV19	TRBJ2-6	.	.	CASRGGVSPGANVLTF	TGTGCCAGTAGGGGGGGAGTATCCCCTGGGGCCAACGTCCTGACTTTC
TRBV2	TRBJ2-7	.	.	CASRISPGDTYEQYF	TGTGCCAGCAGAATTTCCCCGGGGGATACCTACGAGCAGTACTTC
TRBV6-5	TRBJ2-2	.	.	CASSYSILAGELFF	TGTGCCAGCAGTTACTCGATATTGGCCGGGGAGCTGTTTTTT
TRBV7-9	TRBJ2-7	.	.	CASSFWGSHGEQYF	TGTGCCAGCAGCTTCTGGGGGTCCCACGGAGAGCAGTACTTC
TRBV19	TRBJ2-6	.	.	CASSIGAVGANVLTF	TGTGCCAGTAGTATAGGGGCGGTAGGGGCCAACGTCCTGACTTTC
TRBV21-1	TRBJ1-3	.	.	CASSGPRGRSSGNTIYF	TGTGCCAGCAGCGGACCCCGGGGCAGAAGCTCTGGAAACACCATATATTTT
TRBV2	TRBJ2-5	TRBD2	.	CASSPLAGGRETQYF	TGTGCCAGCAGCCCCCTAGCGGGGGGGCGAGAGACCCAGTACTTC
TRBV9	TRBJ2-7	TRBD2	.	CASSPTTSGIRYEQYF	TGTGCCAGCAGCCCTACGACTAGCGGCATACGTTACGAGCAGTACTTC
TRBV19	TRBJ2-7	TRBD1	.	CASSLRTGGAYEQYF	TGTGCCAGTAGTCTCCGGACAGGGGGGGCCTACGAGCAGTACTTC
TRBV5-6	TRBJ2-1	.	.	CASSLEQEYYNEQFF	TGTGCCAGCAGCTTGGAACAGGAGTACTACAATGAGCAGTTCTTC
TRBV28	TRBJ2-6	TRBD2	.	CATLGLAGPGANVLTF	TGTGCCACCCTGGGGCTAGCGGGACCTGGGGCCAACGTCCTGACTTTC
TRBV5-4	TRBJ2-7	TRBD2	.	CASSFGLAGIEQYF	TGTGCCAGCAGCTTCGGACTAGCGGGGATCGAGCAGTACTTC
TRBV9	TRBJ2-1	.	.	CASSVGAGSYNEQFF	TGTGCCAGCAGCGTAGGGGCGGGATCCTACAATGAGCAGTTCTTC
TRBV15	TRBJ2-6	.	.	CATSRGRGGANVLTF	TGTGCCACCAGCAGAGGCAGAGGGGGGGCCAACGTCCTGACTTTC